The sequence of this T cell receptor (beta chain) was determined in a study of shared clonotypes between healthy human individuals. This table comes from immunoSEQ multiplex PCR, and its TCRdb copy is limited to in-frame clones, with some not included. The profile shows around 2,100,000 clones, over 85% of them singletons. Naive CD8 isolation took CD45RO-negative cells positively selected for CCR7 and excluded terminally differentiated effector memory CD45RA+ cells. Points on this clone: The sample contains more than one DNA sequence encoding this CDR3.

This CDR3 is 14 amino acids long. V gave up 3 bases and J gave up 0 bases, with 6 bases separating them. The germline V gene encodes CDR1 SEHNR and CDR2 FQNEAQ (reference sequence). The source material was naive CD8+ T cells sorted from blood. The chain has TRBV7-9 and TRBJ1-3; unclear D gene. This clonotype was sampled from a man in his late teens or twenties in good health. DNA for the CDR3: TGTGCCAGCAGCTTGACGAGCTCTGGAAACACCATATATTTT. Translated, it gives CASSLTSSGNTIYF.